Reported below is one TCR beta chain. Its antigen is not identified. The blood RNA (from unsorted whole blood) was obtained, and germline DNA was also extracted. Infection with HBV was chronic in patients; they were treatment-naive. Before any surgery took place, four milliliters of peripheral blood were collected. Using a constant-region primer together with ProtoScript II reverse transcriptase, TCR beta cDNA was made from around 500 ng of total RNA. TCR beta libraries came from three nested multiplex PCR rounds using slightly modified ARM-PCR. Each of the first two PCR rounds ran approximately 11 cycles with TRBV1-TRBV30 forward and C-beta reverse primers. One entry per CDR3 protein results from TCRdb running MiXCR on the multiplex PCR reads. The sample yields approximately 320,000 distinct CDR3 sequences, nearly 60% seen once. This sample stems from a study of tumor-infiltrating lymphocytes in primary liver carcinoma.

Study-level points and caveats: Tumors reached a significantly greater top-250-clone fraction than blood did (p = 0.039).

From germline, CDR1 is MNHNY and CDR2 SVGAGI (reference sequence). This CDR3 contains 16 residues. The junction had 7 bases not matched to a gene; V was cut back by 5 bases and J by 0 bases. The gene calls are TRBV6-6 and TRBJ1-5; 7 bases are shared with TRBD1. The sequence was obtained from a woman younger than 45 with primary liver carcinoma and hepatitis B virus infection. Input material: peripheral blood. CDR3 coding DNA: TGTGCCAGCAGTACAGGGGTTGCCTTTAGCAATCAGCCCCAGCATTTT. It codes for CASSTGVAFSNQPQHF.